The clone carrying this T cell receptor (beta chain) was recorded a few times. The data belong to a study of identical twins. Germline V CDR1 and CDR2: MNHEY, SVGEGT. The CDR3 length is 11 residues. V was clipped by 10 bases and J by 7 bases, with 14 bases between them. Using its own MiXCR run on the 5' RACE reads, TCRdb lists one record per CDR3 protein. The table includes 450,000 or so distinct CDR3 sequences, roughly 26% detected once. These same data were also listed under a study on T cells expressing NK-cell markers.

The chain combines TRBV6-2 or TRBV6-3 with TRBJ2-7; D assignment may be TRBD1 or TRBD2 (5 bases each). The specimen sequenced was CD4+ T cells sorted from blood. This clonotype was sampled from a woman aged 18-35 years in good health. The CDR3 DNA follows: TGTGCCACCTTATTGGGGGAAGAGCAGTACTTC. Its protein product is CATLLGEEQYF.